The T cell receptor (beta chain) under discussion was sequenced for a study of monozygotic twins with inflammatory bowel disease. General study findings and limits: Relative clonotype sharing with others was diminished in IBD patients versus healthy twins, particularly with disease activity.

In germline, CDR1 is SGHTA, CDR2 FQGNSA. The CDR3 sequence is 16 residues long. A remark on this clonotype: Its antigen is unknown.

Researchers used approximately 3.5 ug of total RNA for each TCR library. Using the 5' RACE reads, TCRdb records one entry per CDR3 protein without DNA. Across approximately 45,000 distinct CDR3 sequences, the top ten clones capture around 5.3% of the sample. The clonotype originates from a human donor with ulcerative colitis or Crohn's disease, or a healthy co-twin of an affected twin (not recorded which). Sequenced sample: blood. V gene TRBV7-2 combines with J gene TRBJ2-1; TCRdb proposes TRBD1, but this gene call is untestable without DNA. CDR3: CASSPRTGGLYNEQFF.